This T cell receptor beta chain was identified during a study of identical twins. Germline V gene lookup returns CDR1 LGHNA and CDR2 YSLEER. CDR3 size: 16 residues. With 3 bases clipped from V and 6 bases from J, the junction kept 9 bases outside the gene matches. This clonotype was seen more than once but under ten times. TCRdb processed the 5' RACE reads anew with MiXCR; each CDR3 protein has one entry. The sample shows about 220,000 distinct CDR3 sequences, over 5.5% of them seen only once. These records were also assigned to another study, of T cells expressing NK-cell markers.

Sequencing used CD8+ T cells sorted from blood. This receptor was obtained from a woman aged 18 to 35 in good health. The chain couples TRBV4-3 to TRBJ2-2, with 8 nucleotides matching TRBD2. CDR3 loop: CASSQLGRAGAGELFF. Written as DNA, the CDR3 is TGCGCCAGCAGCCAGTTGGGGAGAGCGGGAGCCGGGGAGCTGTTTTTT.